A selection of T cell receptor beta chains follows, all from one sample in a study of blood T cell repertoires in COVID-19. Data came from immunoSEQ multiplex PCR; TCRdb stores just in-frame clones and leaves some out. The data show some 60,000 clones, more than 85% seen once. Material: peripheral blood. Receptor source: a human donor with active COVID-19. The donor label of this sample is uncertain. Each CDR3 is given with its conserved first and last residue. The D gene is left open where the match is weak. The size field is filled for only some rows; it gives once, few, many or a size class.

d_gene,v_gene,j_gene,abundance,CDR3aa,CDR3nt
TRBD2,TRBV5-1,TRBJ2-3,NA,CASRLAGATTDTQYF,TGCGCCAGCAGGCTAGCGGGGGCGACCACAGATACGCAGTATTTT
TRBD2,TRBV5-1,TRBJ2-2,few,CASSLGLAGVNTGELFF,TGCGCCAGCAGCTTGGGACTAGCGGGGGTGAACACCGGGGAGCTGTTTTTT
NA,TRBV28,TRBJ2-3,NA,CASSLLYYTQYF,TGTGCCAGCAGTCTACTGTATTATACGCAGTATTTT
NA,TRBV5-1,TRBJ1-4,NA,CASSLDLGAANNEKLFF,TGCGCCAGCAGCTTAGACCTTGGGGCAGCTAATAATGAAAAACTGTTTTTT
TRBD2,TRBV6-5,TRBJ2-7,NA,CASRTGLANEQYF,TGTGCCAGCAGAACGGGACTAGCCAACGAGCAGTACTTC
NA,TRBV2,TRBJ1-1,few,CASSPDTTEAFF,TGTGCCAGCAGTCCTGACACCACTGAAGCTTTCTTT
NA,TRBV5-1,TRBJ2-7,NA,CASSRDNYEQYF,TGCGCCAGCAGCCGCGATAACTACGAGCAGTACTTC
NA,TRBV2,TRBJ1-1,NA,CASRGQTNTEAFF,TGTGCCAGCAGGGGACAAACGAACACTGAAGCTTTCTTT
TRBD1,TRBV19,TRBJ2-5,once,CASSRGQGAETQYF,TGTGCCAGTAGTAGGGGACAGGGGGCGGAGACCCAGTACTTC
NA,TRBV30,TRBJ1-1,once,CAWSIDRVFMNTEAFF,TGTGCCTGGAGTATCGACAGAGTCTTCATGAACACTGAAGCTTTCTTT